Presented here are 19 T cell receptor beta chains from one specimen sequenced in a study of blood T cell repertoires in COVID-19. Sequenced by immunoSEQ multiplex PCR; TCRdb stores in-frame clones only, minus some. This sample has around 300,000 clones; approximately 88% occur once, and the top ten carry around 1%. The sequenced sample consisted of PBMCs or T cells enriched from blood (not recorded which). These receptors were taken from a woman younger than 45 who had recovered from COVID-19.

The chain combines TRBV6-5 with TRBJ2-7, with 8 bases identical to TRBD1. Trimming removed 11 bases from V and 2 bases from J; junction bases left unmatched: 5. The germline gives CDR1 MNHEY, CDR2 SVGAGI. The CDR3 covers 12 residues. The CDR3 bases are TGTGCCGTCGGACAGGGAACCTACGAGCAGTACTTC. It specifies CAVGQGTYEQYF.

This CDR3 reads CASSFVRGGYGYTF. The CDR3 DNA reads as TGTGCCAGCAGCTTTGTCCGGGGGGGCTATGGCTACACCTTC. V and J are TRBV5-6 and TRBJ1-2, with a possible D match to TRBD1 (5 bases). The CDR3 is made up of 14 amino acids. V was shortened by 2 bases and J by 4 bases, with 12 bases between the two germline ends. From germline, CDR1 is SGHDT and CDR2 YYEEEE.

J is TRBJ2-7 and V is TRBV11-2; TRBD2 agrees at 9 bases. V lost 5 bases and J lost 4; bases outside the gene matches: 21. This CDR3 contains 19 residues. Germline lookup yields CDR1 SGHAT and CDR2 FQNNGV. CDR3 DNA: TGTGCCAGCAGCAGAAGGGTTGGGCTAGCGGGGACCTCCGCTTACGAGCAGTACTTC. It translates to CASSRRVGLAGTSAYEQYF.

The chain carries TRBV6-5 and TRBJ2-3; D call uncertain. Deletions cut 2 bases from V and 2 bases from J, with 8 bases between. Looked up from germline, CDR1 is MNHEY and CDR2 is SVGAGI. The CDR3 extends over 14 amino acids. CDR3 sequence reads: CASSYSLLTDTQYF. Here the CDR3 DNA reads TGTGCCAGCAGTTACAGCCTACTCACAGATACGCAGTATTTT.

This rearrangement joins TRBV4-3 to TRBJ2-1, with 7 bases fitting TRBD2. V gave up 4 bases and J gave up 2 bases; unmatched junction bases: 11. The CDR3 loop spans 17 amino acids. Germline V gene sequence: CDR1 LGHNA, CDR2 YSLEER. The CDR3 DNA follows: TGCGCCAGCAGCCCTCGAGGTACCAGCGGGGCCTACAATGAGCAGTTCTTC. Its protein is CASSPRGTSGAYNEQFF.

The V gene is TRBV28, the J gene TRBJ1-6; D not certain. Trimming cost V 6 bases and J 1 base, with 13 bases left between them. The CDR3 has 16 amino acids. Germline CDR1 reads MDHEN; CDR2 reads SYDVKM. CDR3 region: CASSSLSRSYNSPLHF. Written as DNA, the CDR3 is TGTGCCAGCAGCTCCTTATCTCGGTCCTATAATTCACCCCTCCACTTT.

This chain connects TRBV25-1 to TRBJ1-6; 10 nucleotides line up with TRBD1. The length of the CDR3 is 15 residues. V dropped 2 bases and J dropped 10; count of bases not matched to a gene: 5. From germline, CDR1 is MGHDK and CDR2 SYGVNS. The CDR3 here is CASSETGTGVSPLHF. CDR3 coding DNA: TGTGCCAGCAGTGAAACGGGGACAGGGGTCTCACCCCTCCACTTT.

V is TRBV28 and J is TRBJ1-1; no reliable D call. The CDR3 covers 14 residues. Between the trimmed V and J ends, which lost 2 bases and 0 bases, there was a span of 7 bases. In germline, CDR1 is MDHEN, CDR2 SYDVKM. The CDR3 reads CASSLQFMNTEAFF. In nucleotides, the CDR3 is TGTGCCAGCAGTTTACAGTTCATGAACACTGAAGCTTTCTTT.

The V gene is TRBV27, the J gene TRBJ1-6; 10 nucleotides line up with TRBD1. CDR3 length: 12 amino acids. V gave up 10 bases and J gave up 10 bases; unmatched junction bases: 4. From germline, CDR1 is MNHEY and CDR2 SMNVEV (reference sequence). The CDR3 sequence: CATGTGESPLHF. The CDR3 nucleotides are TGTGCCACCGGGACAGGGGAGTCACCCCTCCACTTT.

J is TRBJ2-7 and V is TRBV5-1; 14 bases align to TRBD2. J gave up 3 bases and V 0 bases, and 11 bases lay outside the gene matches. Per the germline V gene, CDR1 is SGHRS and CDR2 is YFSETQ. The CDR3 loop spans 19 amino acids. The CDR3 reads CASSLGAAWGTSGGYEQYF. As DNA, the CDR3 is TGCGCCAGCAGCTTGGGGGCAGCCTGGGGGACTAGCGGGGGCTACGAGCAGTACTTC.

V gene TRBV6-2 or TRBV6-3 combines with J gene TRBJ1-1; TRBD1 matches 7 bases. The CDR3 loop spans 15 amino acids. V trimming: 2 bases; J trimming: 3 bases; junction bases outside the gene matches: 6. The germline V gene has CDR1 MNHEY and CDR2 SVGEGT. The CDR3, as DNA: TGTGCCAGCAGTTACCTGCGCCAGGGGGACACTGAAGCTTTCTTT. This gives the protein CASSYLRQGDTEAFF.

The chain is built from TRBV2 and TRBJ1-2, with D possibly matching TRBD1 (5 bases). V was trimmed by 0 bases and J by 1 base, leaving 6 bases between them. This CDR3 region has 14 residues. Germline V CDR1 and CDR2: SNHLY, FYNNEI. CDR3 protein: CASSEADSNYGYTF. Here the CDR3 DNA reads TGTGCCAGCAGTGAAGCCGACAGTAACTATGGCTACACCTTC.

V usage is TRBV7-3 and J usage is TRBJ1-2; the D gene is possibly TRBD1 (6 bases). The CDR3 spans 14 residues. The V end was cut by 2 bases, the J end by 8 bases, with 15 bases between. The germline V gene has CDR1 SGHTA and CDR2 FQGTGA. In DNA form, the CDR3 reads TGTGCCAGCAGCTTACCCCCAGGGGTGAGCGGCTACACCTTC. This codes for CASSLPPGVSGYTF.

CDR3 coding DNA: TGTGCCAGCAGTTACTCGCTAGCGGGGTGGCTAGAGACCCAGTACTTC. Protein product: CASSYSLAGWLETQYF. V usage is TRBV6-5 and J usage is TRBJ2-5, with 9 bases fitting TRBD2. Germline CDR1 and CDR2: MNHEY and SVGAGI. The CDR3 extends over 16 amino acids. After removal of 0 bases from V and 4 bases from J, the junction contained 6 bases not matched to a gene.

The V gene is TRBV12-3 or TRBV12-4, the J gene TRBJ2-5; a possible D gene is TRBD2 (6 bases). The V and J ends lost 2 bases and 5 bases respectively, with 9 bases between them. The length of the CDR3 is 13 residues. The CDR3, as DNA: TGTGCCAGCAGTTTAAGGGACTCCGAGACCCAGTACTTC. Protein: CASSLRDSETQYF.

The chain uses TRBV9 and TRBJ2-5; 12 bases are shared with TRBD2. Trimming removed 0 bases from V and 5 bases from J; junction bases left unmatched: 5. Looked up from germline, CDR1 is SGDLS and CDR2 is YYNGEE. The CDR3 consists of 16 residues. CDR3 DNA sequence: TGTGCCAGCAGCGTAGGGGCTAGCGGGGGGGAGGAGACCCAGTACTTC. Translated: CASSVGASGGEETQYF.

The genes are TRBV20-1 and TRBJ2-2; 11 nucleotides line up with TRBD1. V lost 3 bases to trimming and J lost 0 bases; unmatched junction nucleotides: 9. The germline gives CDR1 DFQATT, CDR2 SNEGSKA (reference sequence). CDR3 size: 18 residues. CDR3 residues: CSASLSLGQGANTGELFF. In DNA, the CDR3 is TGCAGTGCTAGTTTAAGCCTGGGACAGGGGGCGAACACCGGGGAGCTGTTTTTT.

The chain recombines TRBV7-8 with TRBJ2-7; TRBD1 is a possible D gene (6 bases). The germline V and J ends were trimmed by 2 bases and 2 bases, with 16 bases remaining between them. This CDR3 has 16 amino acids. Looked up from germline, CDR1 is SGHVS and CDR2 is FQNEAQ. Here the CDR3 DNA reads TGTGCCAGCAGCTTAAGTGTGGGACAATCAGCCTACGAGCAGTACTTC. This sequence encodes CASSLSVGQSAYEQYF.

The chain links TRBV27 to TRBJ2-2; weak D call: TRBD2 (5 bases). CDR1 and CDR2 (germline): MNHEY, SMNVEV (reference sequence). V was clipped by 3 bases and J by 3 bases, with 17 bases between them. This CDR3 contains 17 residues. The CDR3 DNA sequence: TGTGCCAGCAGTTTCATCGGACGGGATAGCGACACCGGGGAGCTGTTTTTT. Protein product: CASSFIGRDSDTGELFF.